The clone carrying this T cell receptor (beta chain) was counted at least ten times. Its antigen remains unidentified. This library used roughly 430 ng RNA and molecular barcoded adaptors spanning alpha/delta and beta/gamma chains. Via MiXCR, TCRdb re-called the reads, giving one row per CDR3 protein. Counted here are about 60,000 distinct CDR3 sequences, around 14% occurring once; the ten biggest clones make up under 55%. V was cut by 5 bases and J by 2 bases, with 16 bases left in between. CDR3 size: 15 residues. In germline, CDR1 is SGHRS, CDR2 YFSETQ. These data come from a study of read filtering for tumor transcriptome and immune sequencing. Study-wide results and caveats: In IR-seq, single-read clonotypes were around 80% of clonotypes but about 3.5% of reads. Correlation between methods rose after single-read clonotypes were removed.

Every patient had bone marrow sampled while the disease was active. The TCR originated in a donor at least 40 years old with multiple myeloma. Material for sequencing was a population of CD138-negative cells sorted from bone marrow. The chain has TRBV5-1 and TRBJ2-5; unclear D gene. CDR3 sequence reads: CASRIRYSAQETQYF. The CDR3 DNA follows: TGCGCCAGCAGGATCCGGTACAGTGCTCAAGAGACCCAGTACTTC.